The following is a TCR beta chain sequence with its context. The CDR3 is 15 amino acids. Germline loops: CDR1 MNHEY, CDR2 SVGAGI. Trimming pared 0 bases from V and 1 base from J, leaving 9 bases between. This entry belongs to a study of T cell changes during pregnancy in multiple sclerosis. Generated by immunoSEQ multiplex PCR, the TCRdb table keeps only in-frame clones and is missing some. The sample includes some 46,000 clones, approximately 92% of them seen just once. The chain uses TRBV6-5 and TRBJ1-1, with D hard to call. Input material: peripheral blood. The receptor comes from a female donor with multiple sclerosis, enrolled in a pregnancy study. CDR3 sequence (DNA): TGTGCCAGCAGTTACTCCGTAAGTCCGAACACTGAAGCTTTCTTT. This translates into CASSYSVSPNTEAFF.